Below, 27 T cell receptor beta chains from the same sample are listed, as sequenced in a study of blood T cell repertoires in COVID-19. The data were produced by immunoSEQ multiplex PCR, yet TCRdb's version contains in-frame clones alone and is incomplete. Of over 250,000 clones in the sample, about 89% were seen once. The sample consisted of peripheral blood. The source is a man aged 45 to 65 with acute or convalescent COVID-19.

This clone was seen a handful of times. The rearrangement links TRBV29-1 to TRBJ1-2, with D tentatively TRBD1 (6 bases). CDR1 SQVTM and CDR2 ANQGSEA come from the germline V gene. This CDR3 region has 13 residues. With 8 bases removed from V and 4 bases from J, the gap between germline ends came to 17 bases. The CDR3 loop is CSSFGGRGYGYTF. The CDR3 bases are TGCAGCTCCTTCGGGGGGCGCGGCTATGGCTACACCTTC.

The chain has TRBV10-3 and TRBJ1-6; D remains unclear. CDR1 is ENHRY and CDR2 is SYGVKD in the germline V gene. This CDR3 has 16 amino acids. Deletions cut 4 bases from V and 11 bases from J, with 21 bases between. In DNA, the CDR3 is TGTGCCATCAGTGGGTCTGGACCGGGGAATGGGACACCCCTCCACTTT. It specifies CAISGSGPGNGTPLHF.

The V call is TRBV3-1 (or the pseudogene TRBV3-2), the J call TRBJ2-7, with a possible D match to TRBD2 (6 bases). Trimming took 6 bases from V and 7 from J, leaving 16 bases between them. The CDR3 covers 13 residues. The germline CDR1 and CDR2 sequences are LGHDT and YNNKEL (reference sequence). The CDR3 bases are TGTGCCAGCAGAGCGGGCCCGCCCCAAGAGCAGTACTTC. Protein: CASRAGPPQEQYF.

Only one count was recorded for this clone. The chain uses TRBV30 and TRBJ2-1, with D perhaps TRBD2 (5 bases). The CDR3 contains 16 residues. The V gene lost 3 bases and the J gene lost 1 base, with 16 bases spanning the gap. Germline values: CDR1 GTSNPN, CDR2 SVGIG (reference sequence). As DNA, the CDR3 is TGTGCCTGGAGAACCCTCCTAGCAAGGTCCTACAATGAGCAGTTCTTC. Translated: CAWRTLLARSYNEQFF.

There are a few counts of this clone. The CDR3 loop is CASSERGTTGYEQYF. The CDR3 DNA is TGTGCCAGCAGTGAAAGGGGGACTACCGGCTACGAGCAGTACTTC. This chain connects TRBV2 to TRBJ2-7, with D possibly TRBD2 on 7 matching bases. The CDR3 is 15 amino acids. Germline values: CDR1 SNHLY, CDR2 FYNNEI. Trimming pared 2 bases from V and 3 bases from J, leaving 14 bases between.

This clone was found once. The rearrangement links TRBV24-1 to TRBJ2-3, with TRBD2 matching 7 bases. The CDR3 totals 15 residues. Trimming took 3 bases from V and 2 from J; bases not matched to a gene: 4. Germline assignment: CDR1 KGHDR and CDR2 SFDVKD. DNA of the CDR3: TGTGCCACCAGTGATGCTGGGGGGGACACAGATACGCAGTATTTT. Encoded protein: CATSDAGGDTDTQYF.

On this clone: An end of the junction differs from the germline gene, which may be a read error. This chain connects TRBV7-2 to TRBJ2-7; TRBD1 is a possible D gene (6 bases). Germline CDR1 is SGHTA and CDR2 is FQGNSA. This CDR3 comprises 13 residues. The CDR3 nucleotides are TGTGCCAGCAGCTTAGATTCCGTCCAGGGGCCACTCTTC. Translated, it gives CASSLDSVQGPLF.

In its sample, this clone was seen a few times. The rearrangement links TRBV7-8 to TRBJ2-1, with 13 bases identical to TRBD2. The CDR3 runs to 17 residues. Germline-derived CDR1 and CDR2 are SGHVS and FQNEAQ. Losses at the gene ends were 6 bases for V and 2 bases for J; bases not matched to a gene: 7. CDR3 sequence: CASRLAGGPGAYNEQFF. In DNA form, the CDR3 reads TGTGCCAGCAGACTAGCGGGGGGGCCAGGGGCCTACAATGAGCAGTTCTTC.

This rearrangement joins TRBV10-3 to TRBJ1-5; D is unclear. Between the trimmed V and J ends, which lost 4 bases and 0 bases, there was a span of 10 bases. The CDR3 runs 15 residues. Per germline, CDR1 ENHRY and CDR2 SYGVKD. CDR3 DNA sequence: TGTGCCATCAGTGGGGGAGATTATAGCAATCAGCCCCAGCATTTT. Protein: CAISGGDYSNQPQHF.

This chain joins TRBV11-2 and TRBJ1-2; D ambiguous. This CDR3 region has 13 residues. The V gene lost 3 bases and the J gene lost 2 bases, with 7 bases spanning the gap. From germline, CDR1 is SGHAT and CDR2 FQNNGV. The CDR3, as DNA: TGTGCCAGCAGCTTCGAAGCGAACTATGGCTACACCTTC. Translation gives CASSFEANYGYTF. The variable domain in full, with the rest retrieved from reference TRBV11-2 and TRBJ1-2, is EAGVAQSPRYKIIEKRQSVAFWCNPISGHATLYWYQQILGQGPKLLIQFQNNGVVDDSQLPKDRFSAERLKGVDSTLKIQPAKLEDSAVYLCASSFEANYGYTFGSGTRLTVV.

The rearrangement uses TRBV5-1 and TRBJ2-3; tentatively, D is TRBD1 (5 bases). From germline, CDR1 is SGHRS and CDR2 YFSETQ. CDR3 length equals 12 residues. Between the trimmed V and J ends, which lost 3 bases and 4 bases, there was a span of 6 bases. CDR3 protein: CASSWGADTQYF. The CDR3 nucleotides read TGCGCCAGCAGCTGGGGCGCAGATACGCAGTATTTT.

The chain has TRBV2 and TRBJ2-7; D possibly corresponds to TRBD1 (6 bases). This CDR3 has 12 residues. Trimming cost V 6 bases and J 7 bases, with 13 bases left between them. Looked up from germline, CDR1 is SNHLY and CDR2 is FYNNEI. CDR3 in DNA: TGTGCCAGCAGCCCGGACAGTCCTGAGCAGTACTTC. Translating it yields CASSPDSPEQYF.

The V call is TRBV29-1, the J call TRBJ1-2; possibly TRBD1 for D (5 bases). Germline V lookup: CDR1 SQVTM, CDR2 ANQGSEA. The CDR3 is 12 residues long. V lost 4 bases to trimming and J lost 8 bases, with 14 bases between them. CDR3 nucleotides: TGCAGCGTTGTACGCAGGGATGGCGGCTACACCTTC. Translating gives CSVVRRDGGYTF.

The rearrangement links TRBV2 to TRBJ2-3, with a weak D call TRBD1 (5 bases). V gave up 7 bases and J gave up 6 bases, with 8 bases separating them. Germline V CDR1 and CDR2: SNHLY, FYNNEI. This CDR3 is built from 11 residues. DNA of the CDR3: TGTGCCAGCAAGAAGGGGGATACGCAGTATTTT. As protein: CASKKGDTQYF. The full variable domain, completed using reference TRBV2 and TRBJ2-3, is EPEVTQTPSHQVTQMGQEVILRCVPISNHLYFYWYRQILGQKVEFLVSFYNNEISEKSEIFDDQFSVERPDGSNFTLKIRSTKLEDSAMYFCASKKGDTQYFGPGTRLTVL.

V and J are TRBV5-1 and TRBJ1-1, with 12 bases fitting TRBD1. The V gene's germline CDR1 is SGHRS and CDR2 YFSETQ. The CDR3 consists of 14 residues. Trimming removed 2 bases from V and 8 bases from J; junction bases left unmatched: 4. The CDR3: CASSLPGQGAEAFF. The DNA of the CDR3 is TGCGCCAGCAGCTTACCGGGACAGGGGGCCGAAGCTTTCTTT.

The chain is built from TRBV5-1 and TRBJ1-2; D not certain. CDR1 is SGHRS, CDR2 YFSETQ, per germline. V lost 1 base, J lost 0 bases, and 7 bases lay in between. The length of the CDR3 is 14 residues. The DNA for the CDR3 is TGCGCCAGCAGCTTGTCCGAGTCTAACTATGGCTACACCTTC. This translates into CASSLSESNYGYTF.

CDR3 protein: CASSLVTARQFF. CDR3 nucleotides: TGTGCCAGCAGCTTAGTTACAGCTCGGCAGTTCTTC. The genes are TRBV13 and TRBJ2-1; no firm D call. Germline-derived CDR1 and CDR2 are PRHDT and FYEKMQ (reference sequence). V gave up 1 base and J gave up 12 bases, with 10 bases separating them. The CDR3 consists of 12 residues.

This clone is a singleton in its sample. V is TRBV7-3 and J is TRBJ2-1; the match to TRBD1 covers 7 bases. J was trimmed by 1 base and V by 5 bases; bases with no gene match: 5. The germline gives CDR1 SGHTA, CDR2 FQGTGA. There are 15 residues in the CDR3. CDR3 sequence (DNA): TGTGCCAGCAGCCTCCGGGACAGTTCCTACAATGAGCAGTTCTTC. It codes for CASSLRDSSYNEQFF.

Here the CDR3 DNA reads TGTGCCAGTAGACCGGGACAGGGGGCCCAGCCCCAGCATTTT. As protein: CASRPGQGAQPQHF. This rearrangement joins TRBV19 to TRBJ1-5, with 12 bases that match TRBD1. The CDR3 loop spans 14 amino acids. Trimming at V came to 6 bases and at J to 7 bases, leaving 4 bases not matched to a gene. Germline assignment: CDR1 LNHDA and CDR2 SQIVND (reference sequence).

As concerns this clone: This may come from a read error, since a much larger clone is one base off. The chain combines TRBV3-1 (or the pseudogene TRBV3-2) with TRBJ2-7; D perhaps matches TRBD1 (5 bases). V lost 4 bases to trimming and J lost 4 bases, with 5 bases between them. The CDR3 extends over 11 amino acids. Germline lookup yields CDR1 LGHDT and CDR2 YNNKEL (reference sequence). CDR3 nucleotides: TGTGCCAGCAGCCCAGGGTACGAGCAGTACTTC. Translated: CASSPGYEQYF.

The V gene is TRBV11-2, the J gene TRBJ1-6; 9 bases match TRBD1. CDR3 length: 18 residues. Unmatched junction bases numbered 8, after V lost 5 bases and J lost 0 bases. The germline V gene has CDR1 SGHAT and CDR2 FQNNGV. The CDR3 coding sequence is TGTGCCAGCAGCCCCCGGACAGGGGCAAGCTCCTATAATTCACCCCTCCACTTT. Its translation: CASSPRTGASSYNSPLHF.

V usage is TRBV5-1 and J usage is TRBJ1-6; D might be TRBD1 (5 bases). This CDR3 comprises 15 residues. Trimming stripped 4 bases from V and 8 bases from J, with 16 bases between. CDR1 and CDR2 (germline): SGHRS, YFSETQ. As DNA, the CDR3 is TGCGCCAGCAGCCCGCTGGCGGGGACCGATTCACCCCTCCACTTT. As protein: CASSPLAGTDSPLHF.

V usage is TRBV9 and J usage is TRBJ2-2, with TRBD1 matching 8 bases. V lost 4 bases to trimming and J lost 3 bases; unmatched junction nucleotides: 8. This CDR3 is 16 amino acids long. Germline CDR1 reads SGDLS; CDR2 reads YYNGEE. The CDR3, as DNA: TGTGCCAGCAGCCCAAGGACAGGGATGGACACCGGGGAGCTGTTTTTT. It encodes CASSPRTGMDTGELFF.

This chain connects TRBV3-1 (or the pseudogene TRBV3-2) to TRBJ2-7, with a tentative D call TRBD1 (6 bases). The CDR3 has 14 residues. Germline values: CDR1 LGHDT, CDR2 YNNKEL (reference sequence). V was shortened by 4 bases and J by 3 bases, with 13 bases between the two germline ends. The CDR3 reads CASSLRDIYYEQYF. The CDR3 nucleotides read TGTGCCAGCAGCCTCCGGGACATATACTACGAGCAGTACTTC.

The V gene is TRBV14, the J gene TRBJ1-2; TRBD1 aligns across 8 bases. V gave up 4 bases and J gave up 4 bases; unmatched junction bases: 2. This CDR3 has 13 residues. Germline CDR1 is SGHDN and CDR2 is FVKESK. CDR3 protein: CASSPGGGYGYTF. DNA for the CDR3: TGTGCCAGCAGCCCAGGGGGCGGCTATGGCTACACCTTC.

The chain recombines TRBV4-1 with TRBJ2-1; TRBD2 matches at 7 bases. From germline, CDR1 is MGHRA and CDR2 YSYEKL. The CDR3 is made up of 11 amino acids. Trimming at V came to 5 bases and at J to 9 bases, leaving 1 base not matched to a gene. CDR3 residues: CASSGGVEQFF. CDR3 coding DNA: TGCGCCAGCAGCGGGGGGGTTGAGCAGTTCTTC.

V usage is TRBV19 and J usage is TRBJ2-3; D is perhaps TRBD2 (6 bases). CDR3 length equals 15 residues. The germline gives CDR1 LNHDA, CDR2 SQIVND (reference sequence). The V end was cut by 6 bases, the J end by 0 bases, with 13 bases between. The CDR3 DNA reads TGTGCCAGTAGCAAAACAAGCGGGAGCACAGATACGCAGTATTTT. It yields the protein CASSKTSGSTDTQYF.